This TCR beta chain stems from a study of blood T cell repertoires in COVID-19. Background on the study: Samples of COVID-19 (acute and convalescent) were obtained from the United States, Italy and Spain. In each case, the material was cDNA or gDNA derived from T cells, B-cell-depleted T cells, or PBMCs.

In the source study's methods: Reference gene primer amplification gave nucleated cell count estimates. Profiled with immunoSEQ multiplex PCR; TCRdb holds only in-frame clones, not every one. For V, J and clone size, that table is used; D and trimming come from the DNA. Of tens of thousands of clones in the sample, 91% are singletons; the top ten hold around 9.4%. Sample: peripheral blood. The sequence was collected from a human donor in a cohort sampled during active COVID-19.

The CDR3, as DNA: TGTGCCAGCAGCCCCGGACTAGCGGCACCCTCCTACGAGCAGTACTTC. Its translation is CASSPGLAAPSYEQYF. The J gene is TRBJ2-7, the V gene TRBV3-1 (or the pseudogene TRBV3-2); 10 positions agree with TRBD2. The CDR3 covers 16 residues. Looked up from germline, CDR1 is LGHDT and CDR2 is YNNKEL (reference sequence). Trimming at V came to 4 bases and at J to 0 bases, leaving 6 bases not matched to a gene.